This TCR beta chain was obtained from a study of blood T cell repertoires in COVID-19. Background on the study: The samples span acute and convalescent COVID-19 from the United States, Italy and Spain. Sources were T cells, B-cell-depleted T cells, or PBMCs; the material itself was cDNA or gDNA.

In the study's own analysis: Using reference gene primer amplification, nucleated cell counts were estimated. Sequenced by immunoSEQ multiplex PCR; TCRdb stores in-frame clones only, minus some. The DNA was the basis for D and trimming; V, J and clone size are from that table. The table lists 150,000 to 200,000 clones, around 72% of them singletons. Trimming took 5 bases from V and 5 from J; bases not matched to a gene: 12. The germline CDR1 and CDR2 sequences are WNHNN and SYGVQD (reference sequence). There are 16 residues in the CDR3. This clone has a single count. Sequencing was done on a sample of peripheral blood. This clonotype was obtained from a woman of 80 years or more with acute or convalescent COVID-19. V and J are TRBV10-1 and TRBJ2-3; 8 nucleotides agree with TRBD2. CDR3 sequence reads: CASSPLGAGGGDTQYF. The DNA for the CDR3 is TGCGCCAGCAGTCCCTTGGGGGCGGGAGGAGGAGATACGCAGTATTTT.